This T cell receptor beta chain was captured in a study of T-cell memory formation after mild COVID-19. General study points: The study found contracting CD4+ clones mainly in CM and EM and contracting CD8+ clones in EMRA. Balance between CD4 and CD8 was seen in clones contracting day 15 to 85, and a CD4+ lean was seen in later expanders. Detection of some responders pre-infection suggested pre-existing cross-reactive memory T cells participated.

This clonotype has a count of ten or more. The antigen remains undetermined. V trimming: 1 base; J trimming: 4 bases; junction bases outside the gene matches: 3. This CDR3 has 14 residues. Germline CDR1 is SGHTA and CDR2 is FQGNSA. Libraries for TCRalpha and TCRbeta carried sample barcodes and unique molecular identifiers via 5'RACE. MiXCR was run by TCRdb on the 5' RACE reads, yielding one entry per CDR3 protein. The sample lists under 250,000 distinct CDR3 sequences, around 9.1% occurring once. The clonotype comes from a man between 18 and 29 years old who had mild COVID-19 (a few samples of this study predate the infection). Cell type and time point are not known. The source material was PBMCs or a T cell subset sorted from them (not recorded which). V and J are TRBV7-2 and TRBJ2-5; TRBD2 matches 7 bases. The CDR3 region is CASSLVTGGETQYF. CDR3 in DNA: TGTGCCAGCAGCTTAGTCACGGGAGGAGAGACCCAGTACTTC.